This T cell receptor (beta chain) originates from a study of T cell responses to AZD1222 COVID-19 vaccine. With 4 bases removed from V and 4 bases from J, the gap between germline ends came to 11 bases. CDR1 and CDR2 (germline): LGHDT, YNNKEL (reference sequence). The length of the CDR3 is 14 residues. Study-level points and caveats: No repertoire was sampled before or during the peak T cell response, only after it.

Regarding this clone: Its antigen remains unidentified.

Produced via immunoSEQ multiplex PCR; TCRdb's table is partial and in-frame only. The table includes 130,000 to 150,000 clones, roughly 80% detected once. This sequence originates from an adult in good health. The sample in question was peripheral blood, obtained on day 0 of MenACWY control vaccination. The V call is TRBV3-1 (or the pseudogene TRBV3-2), the J call TRBJ1-3; the D is unclear. The CDR3 is CASSPPGSGNTIYF. The CDR3 DNA reads as TGTGCCAGCAGCCCTCCCGGTTCGGGAAACACCATATATTTT.